This T cell receptor beta chain came from a study of T cell repertoires in aging, cancer and after chemotherapy. In the study overall: Paired samples before and after chemotherapy came from chronic lymphocytic leukemia patients on fludarabine- or bendamustine-based regimens. Roughly 10 million TCR reads made up the full dataset. Study-wide results and caveats: Age-matched healthy donors had significantly more diverse, less clonal blood TCR repertoires than untreated cancer patients. Rebound thymic output was suggested by rising median generation probability during chemotherapy in each cancer cohort.

The length of the CDR3 is 13 residues. The V gene's germline CDR1 is MNHEY and CDR2 SVGAGI. V dropped 2 bases and J dropped 4 bases, with 6 bases sitting between them. TRB rearrangements spanning V, D and J were amplified using mixed TRB-A/B primers. Each CDR3 protein gets one entry after TCRdb re-called the multiplex PCR reads with MiXCR. The sample lists 4,000 to 6,000 distinct CDR3 sequences, roughly 40% seen once, with over 45% in the top ten. Peripheral blood genomic DNA, not sorted cells or RNA, was the template. As regards this clonotype: What it binds is unknown.

The clonotype originates from a human donor with a blood cancer. The chain couples TRBV6-5 to TRBJ2-1; D ambiguous. Sequences were obtained from blood. The CDR3 coding sequence is TGTGCCAGCAGTTACGGCCCTTACAATGAGCAGTTCTTC. Amino acids: CASSYGPYNEQFF.